Listed below are T cell receptor beta chains from one sample, sequenced in a study of OX40 agonist ivuxolimab in advanced cancers. Profiling relied on immunoSEQ multiplex PCR, and the TCRdb table lists in-frame clones only, not all of them. The table lists about 56,000 clones, 80% to 90% of them singletons, with approximately 10% in the top ten. Sequencing used CD4+ or CD8+ T cells sorted from blood, obtained in a trial of the OX40 agonist ivuxolimab. Receptors originate from an adult with an advanced solid tumor such as melanoma, head and neck, liver or kidney cancer. The conserved cysteine and the conserved F or W are not part of the CDR3 here. Each record gives: CDR3 protein, clone size, V gene. Some rows have no size entry. The others give once, few or many, or a class for an expanded clone.

CDR3 protein: ASSYLRVLIGETQY
clone size: -
V gene: TRBV6-4

CDR3 protein: ASAPTPSDEQY
clone size: -
V gene: TRBV6-5

CDR3 protein: ASSEIQLIGYT
clone size: -
V gene: TRBV6-1

CDR3 protein: AWSRTYGYT
clone size: -
V gene: TRBV30

CDR3 protein: ATSYSTGAYEQY
clone size: -
V gene: TRBV15

CDR3 protein: ASRGPEMNTEAF
clone size: -
V gene: TRBV28

CDR3 protein: ASSSSRTGGKYEQY
clone size: -
V gene: TRBV7-9

CDR3 protein: ASSLSQANTQY
clone size: -
V gene: TRBV7-9

CDR3 protein: ASSQVRVDSEQY
clone size: -
V gene: TRBV4-2

CDR3 protein: ASRQNSGTGKETQY
clone size: -
V gene: TRBV7-2

CDR3 protein: ASSPTGQLNTEAF
clone size: -
V gene: TRBV7-9

CDR3 protein: ASTSSTDTQY
clone size: -
V gene: TRBV7-9

CDR3 protein: ASSEHVGGLNEKLF
clone size: -
V gene: TRBV6-1

CDR3 protein: ASSRGQGADTEAF
clone size: -
V gene: TRBV4-1

CDR3 protein: ASMGLPNTGELF
clone size: once
V gene: TRBV2

CDR3 protein: ATSRDTQPQH
clone size: -
V gene: TRBV15

CDR3 protein: ASSKWVGTGGAVTEAF
clone size: -
V gene: TRBV21-1

CDR3 protein: ASTSSENTQY
clone size: -
V gene: TRBV6-6

CDR3 protein: ASSVPQGWADTQY
clone size: -
V gene: TRBV19

CDR3 protein: ASSLVRDRGETQY
clone size: -
V gene: TRBV5-4

CDR3 protein: ATQDIQVGTEAF
clone size: -
V gene: TRBV19

CDR3 protein: AYTGGYGYT
clone size: -
V gene: TRBV2

CDR3 protein: ASSRTSGKPGELF
clone size: -
V gene: TRBV6-5

CDR3 protein: ASSRYLAGVGDTQY
clone size: -
V gene: TRBV4-1

CDR3 protein: AWSGVRSNQPQH
clone size: -
V gene: TRBV30

CDR3 protein: ASSVIGTGVYGYT
clone size: -
V gene: TRBV5-5

CDR3 protein: ASSELPAESSHEQY
clone size: -
V gene: TRBV2

CDR3 protein: ASSGPGGAAGELF
clone size: -
V gene: TRBV7-6